The next 26 T cell receptor beta chains were all read from a single sample in a study of shared clonotypes between healthy human individuals. Only in-frame clones appear in the TCRdb table, and some are missing; sequencing was by immunoSEQ multiplex PCR. The data hold more than 2 million clones, with roughly 95% observed a single time. Specimen: naive CD4+ T cells sorted from blood. Sample subset: CD45RA+ positively selected. The receptors originated from a man aged 18 to 30 in good health.

The V and J genes are TRBV18 and TRBJ1-5; 7 bases agree with TRBD1. Germline V gene data show CDR1 as KGHSH and CDR2 as LQKENI. This CDR3 has 16 amino acids. After removal of 3 bases from V and 4 bases from J, the junction contained 9 bases not matched to a gene. In DNA form, the CDR3 reads TGTGCCAGCTCACCCGGCTCCGGGACAGTAAATCAGCCCCAGCATTTT. This encodes CASSPGSGTVNQPQHF.

The CDR3 is CASSHSTDTQYF. The CDR3 nucleotides read TGTGCCAGCAGCCACAGCACAGATACGCAGTATTTT. This chain uses TRBV6-6 with TRBJ2-3, with D uncertain. The CDR3 has 12 amino acids. V gave up 6 bases and J gave up 0 bases, with 4 bases separating them. Germline loops: CDR1 MNHNY, CDR2 SVGAGI (reference sequence).

This CDR3 reads CSAPGGMNTGELFF. The CDR3 DNA follows: TGCAGCGCGCCAGGGGGAATGAACACCGGGGAGCTGTTTTTT. This chain uses TRBV29-1 with TRBJ2-2, with 7 nucleotides matching TRBD1. CDR1 and CDR2 from the germline V gene are SQVTM and ANQGSEA. V was pared by 7 bases and J by 1 base, with 6 bases of the junction left unmatched. The CDR3 extends over 14 amino acids.

This clone has just one count. The V call is TRBV5-4, the J call TRBJ2-2; TRBD2 agrees at 7 bases. With 1 base clipped from V and 6 bases from J, the junction kept 6 bases outside the gene matches. CDR1 is SGHNT, CDR2 YYREEE, per germline (reference sequence). The CDR3 sequence is 15 residues long. As DNA, the CDR3 is TGTGCCAGCAGCTTGCAGGCGGGAGAATCCGGGGAGCTGTTTTTT. It encodes CASSLQAGESGELFF. The full variable domain, in which reference TRBV5-4 and TRBJ2-2 provide the parts outside the CDR3, is ETGVTQSPTHLIKTRGQQVTLRCSSQSGHNTVSWYQQALGQGPQFIFQYYREEENGRGNFPPRFSGLQFPNYSSELNVNALELDDSALYLCASSLQAGESGELFFGEGSRLTVL.

The gene calls are TRBV4-1 and TRBJ2-7; 9 bases align to TRBD2. Germline CDR1 MGHRA, CDR2 YSYEKL. The CDR3 covers 14 residues. The junction had 5 bases not matched to a gene; V was cut back by 2 bases and J by 6 bases. The CDR3 region is CASSQLAGLTEQYF. In DNA form, the CDR3 reads TGCGCCAGCAGCCAACTAGCGGGATTAACCGAGCAGTACTTC.

The rearrangement links TRBV5-1 to TRBJ1-6; TRBD1 matches at 8 bases. CDR3 length: 14 residues. With 7 bases clipped from V and 10 bases from J, the junction kept 10 bases outside the gene matches. CDR1 SGHRS and CDR2 YFSETQ come from the germline V gene. In DNA form, the CDR3 reads TGCGCCAGCGCCCAGGACAGGGAGGGGTCACCCCTCCACTTT. This sequence encodes CASAQDREGSPLHF.

The chain employs TRBV5-1 and TRBJ2-3; TRBD1 matches 9 bases. The CDR3 spans 17 residues. CDR1 and CDR2 from the germline V gene are SGHRS and YFSETQ. Germline trimming cut 0 bases from V and 4 bases from J; bases unmatched to any gene: 9. CDR3 region: CASSLGRRTGASDTQYF. DNA for the CDR3: TGCGCCAGCAGCTTGGGTAGAAGGACAGGGGCTTCAGATACGCAGTATTTT.

The CDR3 spells CASRKTENTEAFF. Written as DNA, the CDR3 is TGTGCCAGCAGGAAGACGGAAAACACTGAAGCTTTCTTT. The genes are TRBV6-6 and TRBJ1-1; D is uncertain. Germline CDR1 and CDR2: MNHNY and SVGAGI (reference sequence). V lost 6 bases to trimming and J lost 2 bases, with 10 bases between them. CDR3 length: 13 amino acids.

A note on this clone: At the DNA level, this CDR3 is encoded by other sequences in the same sample as well. The chain uses TRBV5-1 and TRBJ2-3; D may be TRBD1 (6 bases). Trimming pared 3 bases from V and 3 bases from J, leaving 8 bases between. Looked up from germline, CDR1 is SGHRS and CDR2 is YFSETQ. The CDR3 extends over 13 amino acids. CDR3 DNA: TGCGCCAGCAGCTCAGGACAGACAGATACGCAGTATTTT. This codes for CASSSGQTDTQYF.

The genes are TRBV5-1 and TRBJ1-6; a weak D match, TRBD1 (6 bases). The V gene lost 0 bases and the J gene lost 8 bases, with 15 bases spanning the gap. The CDR3 is made up of 16 amino acids. The germline V gene encodes CDR1 SGHRS and CDR2 YFSETQ. CDR3 sequence reads: CASSLEAGARDSPLHF. The CDR3, as DNA: TGCGCCAGCAGCTTGGAGGCAGGGGCTCGGGATTCACCCCTCCACTTT.

The rearrangement uses TRBV19 and TRBJ1-1; TRBD1 matches 7 bases. The germline CDR1 and CDR2 sequences are LNHDA and SQIVND (reference sequence). The CDR3 loop spans 14 amino acids. V lost 4 bases, J lost 3 bases, and 5 bases stayed unmatched. The CDR3 spells CASSTTGWDTEAFF. CDR3 nucleotide sequence: TGTGCCAGTAGTACGACAGGGTGGGACACTGAAGCTTTCTTT.

The gene calls are TRBV9 and TRBJ1-6; 7 bases line up with TRBD1. J lost 7 bases, V lost 4 bases, and 11 bases had no gene match. Germline values: CDR1 SGDLS, CDR2 YYNGEE. The CDR3 is 16 residues long. CDR3 DNA: TGTGCCAGCAGCTTACGACAGGGACCGGAGAATTCACCCCTCCACTTT. It codes for CASSLRQGPENSPLHF. Complete variable domain (other parts from reference TRBV9 and TRBJ1-6): DSGVTQTPKHLITATGQRVTLRCSPRSGDLSVYWYQQSLDQGLQFLIQYYNGEERAKGNILERFSAQQFPDLHSELNLSSLELGDSALYFCASSLRQGPENSPLHFGNGTRLTVT.

The chain combines TRBV7-9 with TRBJ2-3; D not certain. Germline V CDR1 and CDR2: SEHNR, FQNEAQ (reference sequence). Trimming took off 5 bases at V and 3 bases at J, with 12 bases between the two ends. The CDR3 totals 14 residues. The CDR3 coding sequence is TGTGCCAGCAGCCCCAGGCGAAAAACAGATACGCAGTATTTT. Its protein product is CASSPRRKTDTQYF.

CDR3 sequence reads: CASSEGKSYGYTF. Here the CDR3 DNA reads TGTGCCAGCAGTGAAGGGAAGAGCTATGGCTACACCTTC. The V and J genes are TRBV25-1 and TRBJ1-2; no firm D call. Germline CDR1 MGHDK, CDR2 SYGVNS. Between the trimmed V and J ends, which lost 2 bases and 4 bases, there was a span of 8 bases. CDR3 size: 13 residues.

This chain links TRBV2 with TRBJ2-7; possibly TRBD1 for D (6 bases). The CDR3 runs to 13 residues. V lost 4 bases and J lost 7, with 14 bases in between. Germline-derived CDR1 and CDR2 are SNHLY and FYNNEI. The CDR3 DNA sequence: TGTGCCAGCAGTGCCATTCTCCAGGGGGAGCAGTACTTC. This gives the protein CASSAILQGEQYF.

The genes are TRBV6-5 and TRBJ1-2; perhaps TRBD1 as D (6 bases). The CDR3 totals 13 residues. Germline CDR1 MNHEY, CDR2 SVGAGI. Trimming shortened V by 8 bases and J by 3 bases, and 13 bases separated the two germline ends. As DNA, the CDR3 is TGTGCCAGCCGGGGGGGCAGGGACTATGGCTACACCTTC. It specifies CASRGGRDYGYTF.

This sequence joins TRBV29-1 and TRBJ2-1, with D uncertain. This CDR3 spans 14 amino acids. The germline V gene encodes CDR1 SQVTM and CDR2 ANQGSEA. The V and J ends lost 6 bases and 0 bases respectively, with 12 bases between them. The CDR3 reads CSVAPGRSYNEQFF. CDR3 DNA sequence: TGCAGCGTCGCTCCCGGCCGCTCCTACAATGAGCAGTTCTTC.

This sequence joins TRBV10-2 and TRBJ1-1; D gene uncertain. The CDR3 loop spans 14 amino acids. Trimming left V 6 bases short and J 10 bases short, with 21 bases between. Germline V gene data show CDR1 as WSHSY and CDR2 as SAAADI. CDR3 nucleotides: TGCGCCAGCAGCGAAGGGTGGGTAGAGGGTAGAGCTTTCTTT. Protein product: CASSEGWVEGRAFF.

The chain has TRBV10-3 and TRBJ1-1; D is unclear. V lost 0 bases and J lost 1, with 9 bases in between. CDR1 is ENHRY and CDR2 is SYGVKD in the germline V gene. The CDR3 totals 15 residues. In DNA form, the CDR3 reads TGTGCCATCAGTGAGTCCCGGGCCTCGAACACTGAAGCTTTCTTT. As protein: CAISESRASNTEAFF.

The J gene is TRBJ1-3, the V gene TRBV4-1; TRBD1 might be the D (6 bases). The CDR3 is 18 amino acids. With 0 bases removed from V and 2 bases from J, the gap between germline ends came to 17 bases. Germline values: CDR1 MGHRA, CDR2 YSYEKL. The CDR3 reads CASSQDVIGPGAGNTIYF. The CDR3 coding sequence is TGCGCCAGCAGCCAAGATGTTATTGGGCCAGGGGCTGGAAACACCATATATTTT.

The chain joins TRBV7-6 to TRBJ1-3, with D uncertain. Between the trimmed V and J ends, which lost 4 bases and 4 bases, there was a span of 14 bases. CDR3 length: 15 amino acids. In germline, CDR1 is SGHVS, CDR2 FNYEAQ. The CDR3 DNA reads as TGTGCCAGCAGCTCGGGCCCTGTCCGGGGAAACACCATATATTTT. It is translated as CASSSGPVRGNTIYF.

V and J are TRBV9 and TRBJ2-7, with TRBD1 identical over 8 bases. The V gene's germline CDR1 is SGDLS and CDR2 YYNGEE. J gave up 3 bases and V 3 bases, and 5 bases lay outside the gene matches. The CDR3 is 14 amino acids. Written as DNA, the CDR3 is TGTGCCAGCAGCGCCCGGACAGGGCACTACGAGCAGTACTTC. Encoded protein: CASSARTGHYEQYF.

The J gene is TRBJ2-3, the V gene TRBV5-4; TRBD1 is a possible D gene (6 bases). Germline CDR1 SGHNT, CDR2 YYREEE (reference sequence). Trimming took 3 bases from V and 3 from J, leaving 8 bases between them. This CDR3 has 13 residues. CDR3: CASSSQGTDTQYF. In nucleotides, the CDR3 is TGTGCCAGCAGCTCACAGGGTACAGATACGCAGTATTTT.

The chain recombines TRBV7-6 with TRBJ2-7, with D unresolved. CDR3 length: 14 amino acids. V was shortened by 5 bases and J by 0 bases, with 11 bases between the two germline ends. Germline lookup yields CDR1 SGHVS and CDR2 FNYEAQ. CDR3 nucleotide sequence: TGTGCCAGCAGCACCTCAACCGTCTCCTACGAGCAGTACTTC. Its translation is CASSTSTVSYEQYF.

The chain recombines TRBV6-5 with TRBJ1-6, with D unclear. The V and J ends lost 0 bases and 4 bases respectively, with 10 bases between them. The CDR3 extends over 16 amino acids. Germline V lookup: CDR1 MNHEY, CDR2 SVGAGI. This CDR3 reads CASSYSRESYNSPLHF. CDR3 in DNA: TGTGCCAGCAGTTACTCCCGGGAATCGTATAATTCACCCCTCCACTTT.

This clone was seen only once. The V and J genes are TRBV4-1 and TRBJ2-2; 12 bases align to TRBD1. Germline V lookup: CDR1 MGHRA, CDR2 YSYEKL. The CDR3 has 18 residues. J was trimmed by 6 bases and V by 0 bases; bases with no gene match: 8. The CDR3 DNA reads TGCGCCAGCAGCCAAGATCGAAACCGGGACAGGGGGCCCGGGGAGCTGTTTTTT. Protein sequence: CASSQDRNRDRGPGELFF.